These 3 T cell receptor beta chains were sequenced from one sample in a study of control samples from healthy donors and cancer patients. The repertoire was sequenced with immunoSEQ multiplex PCR; TCRdb's copy has only in-frame clones and lacks some. The table has 100,000 to 120,000 clones, around four fifths seen once. The specimen was blood. The origin of the receptors is a woman in her forties or fifties in good health.

This clone was picked up a small number of times. This chain links TRBV27 with TRBJ2-2; D is perhaps TRBD2 (5 bases). Germline lookup yields CDR1 MNHEY and CDR2 SMNVEV (reference sequence). V shed 8 bases and J shed 2 bases, with 12 bases lying between them. The CDR3 is 14 residues long. The CDR3 sequence: CASQNGINTGELFF. The CDR3 coding sequence is TGTGCCAGCCAAAACGGGATTAACACCGGGGAGCTGTTTTTT.

V and J are TRBV28 and TRBJ2-4; 7 positions agree with TRBD1. The CDR3 contains 14 residues. The germline V gene has CDR1 MDHEN and CDR2 SYDVKM. Losses at the gene ends were 8 bases for V and 7 bases for J; bases not matched to a gene: 11. This chain's CDR3 is CASLGQVGANIQYF. The DNA of the CDR3 is TGTGCCAGCTTAGGACAGGTGGGAGCTAACATTCAGTACTTC. Looking up the rest from reference TRBV28 and TRBJ2-4 gives the full variable domain: DVKVTQSSRYLVKRTGEKVFLECVQDMDHENMFWYRQDPGLGLRLIYFSYDVKMKEKGDIPEGYSVSREKKERFSLILESASTNQTSMYLCASLGQVGANIQYFGAGTRLSVL.

V and J are TRBV28 and TRBJ1-1; 8 bases fit TRBD1. The CDR3 is 16 residues long. Germline trimming cut 5 bases from V and 0 bases from J; bases unmatched to any gene: 8. Germline V gene lookup returns CDR1 MDHEN and CDR2 SYDVKM. CDR3 protein: CASSAPNRGMNTEAFF. The CDR3, as DNA: TGTGCCAGCAGTGCACCGAACAGGGGGATGAACACTGAAGCTTTCTTT. Based on the CDR3 plus reference TRBV28 and TRBJ1-1, the full variable domain is DVKVTQSSRYLVKRTGEKVFLECVQDMDHENMFWYRQDPGLGLRLIYFSYDVKMKEKGDIPEGYSVSREKKERFSLILESASTNQTSMYLCASSAPNRGMNTEAFFGQGTRLTVV.